This T cell receptor (beta chain) appears in the sequencing data of a study of T cells in Graves' hyperthyroidism and ophthalmopathy. CDR1 is MNHNY and CDR2 is SVGAGI in the germline V gene (reference sequence). The CDR3 is 18 amino acids. Trimming cost V 2 bases and J 4 bases, with 23 bases left between them. This clonotype was seen ten or more times. The source material, RNA transcripts, was used to amplify TCR beta CDR3 regions. When the TCR CDR3 underwent first-round RT-PCR, the HTBI primer set was used. TCRdb reanalysed the multiplex PCR reads using MiXCR and keeps one entry per CDR3 protein. This table holds about 710,000 distinct CDR3 sequences, 16% found once.

The sample consisted of blood. The receptor was derived from a man aged 18 to 35 with Graves' hyperthyroidism. V and J are TRBV6-6 and TRBJ2-5; maybe TRBD2 (6 bases). DNA for the CDR3: TGTGCCAGCAGTTACGCCTTATTTGGCACGGGAGTGAGAGAGACCCAGTACTTC. As protein: CASSYALFGTGVRETQYF.